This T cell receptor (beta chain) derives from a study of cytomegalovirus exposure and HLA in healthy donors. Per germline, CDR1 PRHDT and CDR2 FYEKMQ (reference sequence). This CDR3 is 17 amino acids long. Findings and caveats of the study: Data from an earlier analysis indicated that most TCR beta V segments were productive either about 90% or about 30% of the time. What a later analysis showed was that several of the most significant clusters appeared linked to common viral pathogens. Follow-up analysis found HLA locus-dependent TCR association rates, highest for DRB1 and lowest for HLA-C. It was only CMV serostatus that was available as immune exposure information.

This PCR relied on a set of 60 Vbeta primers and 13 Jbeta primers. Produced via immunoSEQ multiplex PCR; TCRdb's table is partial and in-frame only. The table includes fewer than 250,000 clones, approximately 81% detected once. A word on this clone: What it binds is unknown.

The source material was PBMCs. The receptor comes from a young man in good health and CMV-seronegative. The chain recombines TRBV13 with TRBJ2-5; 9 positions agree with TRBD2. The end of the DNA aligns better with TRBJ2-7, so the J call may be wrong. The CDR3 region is CASSSAGGGGDSYEQYF. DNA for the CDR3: TGTGCCAGCAGCTCAGCGGGGGGCGGGGGTGACTCCTACGAGCAGTACTTC.